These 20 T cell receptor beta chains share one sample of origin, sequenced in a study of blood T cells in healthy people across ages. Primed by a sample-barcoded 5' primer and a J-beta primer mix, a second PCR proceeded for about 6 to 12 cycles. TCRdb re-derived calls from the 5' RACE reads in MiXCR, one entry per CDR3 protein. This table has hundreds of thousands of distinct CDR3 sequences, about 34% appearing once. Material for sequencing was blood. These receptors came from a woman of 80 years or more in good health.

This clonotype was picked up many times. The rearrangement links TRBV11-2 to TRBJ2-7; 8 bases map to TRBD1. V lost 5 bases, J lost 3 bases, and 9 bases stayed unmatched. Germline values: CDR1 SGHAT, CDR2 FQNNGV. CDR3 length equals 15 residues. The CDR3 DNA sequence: TGTGCCAGCAGCCAATCCGGGACAGGTGTCTACGAGCAGTACTTC. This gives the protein CASSQSGTGVYEQYF.

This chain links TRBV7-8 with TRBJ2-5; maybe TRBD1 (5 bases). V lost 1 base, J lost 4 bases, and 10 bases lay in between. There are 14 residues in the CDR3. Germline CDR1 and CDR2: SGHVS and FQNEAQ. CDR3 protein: CASSLGMGPETQYF. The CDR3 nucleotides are TGTGCCAGCAGCTTAGGTATGGGGCCAGAGACCCAGTACTTC.

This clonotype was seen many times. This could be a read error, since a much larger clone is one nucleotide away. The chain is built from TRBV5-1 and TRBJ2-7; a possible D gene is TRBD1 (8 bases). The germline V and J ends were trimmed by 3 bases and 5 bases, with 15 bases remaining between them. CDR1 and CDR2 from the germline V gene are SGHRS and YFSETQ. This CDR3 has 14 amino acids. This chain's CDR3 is CASSWGGTGDEQYF. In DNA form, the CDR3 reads TGCGCCAGCAGCTGGGGGGGGACAGGAGACGAGCAGTACTTC.

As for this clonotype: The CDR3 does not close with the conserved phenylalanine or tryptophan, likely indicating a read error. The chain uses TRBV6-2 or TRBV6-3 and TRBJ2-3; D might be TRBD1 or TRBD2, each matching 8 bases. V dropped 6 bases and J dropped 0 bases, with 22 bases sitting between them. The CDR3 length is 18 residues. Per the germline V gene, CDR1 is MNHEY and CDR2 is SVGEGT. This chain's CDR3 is CASSLTGAGGLSTDTQYL. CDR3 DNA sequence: TGTGCCAGCAGCCTGACAGGGGCGGGGGGCCTAAGCACAGATACGCAGTATTTG.

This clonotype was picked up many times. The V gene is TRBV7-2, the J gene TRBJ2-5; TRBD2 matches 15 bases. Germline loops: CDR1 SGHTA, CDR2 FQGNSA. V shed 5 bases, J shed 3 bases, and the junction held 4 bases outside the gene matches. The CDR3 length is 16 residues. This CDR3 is CASSRTSGGAEETQYF. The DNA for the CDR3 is TGTGCCAGCAGCCGGACTAGCGGGGGGGCCGAAGAGACCCAGTACTTC.

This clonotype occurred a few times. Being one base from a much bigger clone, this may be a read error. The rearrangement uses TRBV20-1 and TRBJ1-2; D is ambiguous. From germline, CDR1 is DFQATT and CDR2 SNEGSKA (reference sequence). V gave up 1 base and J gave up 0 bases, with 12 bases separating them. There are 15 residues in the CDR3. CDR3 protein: CSARAIGEANYGYTF. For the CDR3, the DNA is TGCAGTGCTAGAGCAATAGGCGAAGCTAACTATGGCTACACCTTC.

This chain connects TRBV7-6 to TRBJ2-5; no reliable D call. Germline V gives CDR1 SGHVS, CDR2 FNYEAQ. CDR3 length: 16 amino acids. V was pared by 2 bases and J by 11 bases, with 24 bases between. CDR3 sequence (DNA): TGTGCCAGCAGCTTAAATCGTGTCGGACGTACGGAAGAGCAGTACTTC. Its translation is CASSLNRVGRTEEQYF.

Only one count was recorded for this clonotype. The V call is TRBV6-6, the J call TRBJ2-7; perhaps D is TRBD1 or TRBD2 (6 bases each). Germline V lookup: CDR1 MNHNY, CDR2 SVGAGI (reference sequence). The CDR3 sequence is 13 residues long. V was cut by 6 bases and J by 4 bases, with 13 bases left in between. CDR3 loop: CASRYGGGYEQYF. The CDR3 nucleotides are TGTGCCAGCAGGTACGGGGGCGGGTACGAGCAGTACTTC.

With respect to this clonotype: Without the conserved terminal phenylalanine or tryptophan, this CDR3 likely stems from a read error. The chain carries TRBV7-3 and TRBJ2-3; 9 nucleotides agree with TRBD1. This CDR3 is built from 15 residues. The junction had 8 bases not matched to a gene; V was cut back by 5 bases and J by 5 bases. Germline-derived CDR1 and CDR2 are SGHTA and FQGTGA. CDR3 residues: CASSKQGAVEDTQYL. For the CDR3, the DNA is TGTGCCAGCAGCAAACAGGGGGCAGTGGAAGATACGCAGTATTTG.

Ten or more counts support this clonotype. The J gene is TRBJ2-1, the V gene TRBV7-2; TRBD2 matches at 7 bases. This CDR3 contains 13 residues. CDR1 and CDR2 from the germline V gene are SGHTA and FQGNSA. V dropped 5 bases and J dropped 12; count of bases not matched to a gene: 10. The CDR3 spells CASSIDLREAQFF. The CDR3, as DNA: TGTGCCAGCAGCATAGACCTACGGGAGGCGCAGTTCTTC. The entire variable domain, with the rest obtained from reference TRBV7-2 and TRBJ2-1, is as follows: GAGVSQSPSNKVTEKGKDVELRCDPISGHTALYWYRQSLGQGLEFLIYFQGNSAPDKSGLPSDRFSAERTGGSVSTLTIQRTQQEDSAVYLCASSIDLREAQFFGPGTRLTVL.

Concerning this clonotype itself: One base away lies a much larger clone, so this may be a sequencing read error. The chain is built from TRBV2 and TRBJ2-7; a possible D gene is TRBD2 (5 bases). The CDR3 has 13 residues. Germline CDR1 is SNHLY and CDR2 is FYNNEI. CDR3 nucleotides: TGTGCCAGCAATACTAGATTCTCCTACGAGCAGTGCTTC. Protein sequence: CASNTRFSYEQCF.

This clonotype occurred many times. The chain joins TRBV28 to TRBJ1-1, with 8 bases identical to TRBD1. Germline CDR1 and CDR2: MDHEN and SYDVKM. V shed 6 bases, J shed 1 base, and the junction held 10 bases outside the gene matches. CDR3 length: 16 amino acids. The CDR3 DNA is TGTGCCAGCAGCCCCCTGGGGACAGGAAGGAACACTGAAGCTTTCTTT. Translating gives CASSPLGTGRNTEAFF.

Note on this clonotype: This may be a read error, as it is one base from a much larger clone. The CDR3 is CASARQGAPNEQYF. DNA for the CDR3: TGTGCCAGCGCAAGACAGGGGGCCCCCAATGAGCAGTACTTC. J is TRBJ2-5 and V is TRBV25-1, with 10 bases lining up with TRBD1. The CDR3 sequence is 14 residues long. The V gene end was trimmed by 8 bases and the J gene end by 11 bases; junction bases not matched to a gene: 14. Germline CDR1 MGHDK, CDR2 SYGVNS.

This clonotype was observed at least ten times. The CDR3 region is CASRVTGSTSAQYF. The CDR3 region has the DNA TGTGCCAGCCGGGTAACAGGGAGTACGTCGGCCCAGTACTTC. The genes are TRBV6-6 and TRBJ2-5, with TRBD1 as a possible D gene (6 bases). CDR1 is MNHNY and CDR2 is SVGAGI in the germline V gene (reference sequence). The CDR3 covers 14 residues. V dropped 8 bases and J dropped 9 bases, with 22 bases sitting between them.

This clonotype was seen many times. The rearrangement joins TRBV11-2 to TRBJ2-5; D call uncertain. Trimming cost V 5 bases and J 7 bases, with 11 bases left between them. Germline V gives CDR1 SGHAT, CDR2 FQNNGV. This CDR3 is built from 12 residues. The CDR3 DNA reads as TGTGCCAGCAGCCCCCCCCTTGGGACCCAGTACTTC. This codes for CASSPPLGTQYF.

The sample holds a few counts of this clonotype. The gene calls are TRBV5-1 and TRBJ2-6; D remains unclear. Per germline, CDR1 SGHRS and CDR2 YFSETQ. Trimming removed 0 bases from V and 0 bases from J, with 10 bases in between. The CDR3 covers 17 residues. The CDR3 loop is CASSLAPGPSGANVLTF. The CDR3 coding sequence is TGCGCCAGCAGCTTGGCGCCCGGACCCTCTGGGGCCAACGTCCTGACTTTC.

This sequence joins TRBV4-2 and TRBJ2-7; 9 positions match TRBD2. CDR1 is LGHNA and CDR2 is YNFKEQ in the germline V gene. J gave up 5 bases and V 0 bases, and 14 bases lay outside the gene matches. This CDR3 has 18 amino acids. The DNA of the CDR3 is TGTGCCAGCAGCCAAGATTATCTTTTAGCGGGAGTAACGAACGAGCAGTACTTC. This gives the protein CASSQDYLLAGVTNEQYF.

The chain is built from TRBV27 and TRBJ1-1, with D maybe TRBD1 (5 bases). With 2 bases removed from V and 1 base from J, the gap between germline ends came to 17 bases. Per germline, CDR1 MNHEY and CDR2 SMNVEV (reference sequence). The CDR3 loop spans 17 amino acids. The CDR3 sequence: CASSLLEIRGANTEAFF. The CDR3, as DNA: TGTGCCAGCAGTTTACTAGAAATCCGGGGCGCGAACACTGAAGCTTTCTTT.

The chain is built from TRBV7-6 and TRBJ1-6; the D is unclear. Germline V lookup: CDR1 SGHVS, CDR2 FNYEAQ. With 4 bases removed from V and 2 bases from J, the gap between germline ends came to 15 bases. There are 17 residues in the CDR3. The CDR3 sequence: CASSSDPALTYNSPLHF. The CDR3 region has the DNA TGTGCCAGCAGCTCGGACCCTGCATTGACCTATAATTCACCCCTCCACTTT.

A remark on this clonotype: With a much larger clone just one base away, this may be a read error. CDR3 in DNA: TGCAGTGCTTTAGGACTAGCGGGGTTTAATGAGCAGTACTTC. Its translation is CSALGLAGFNEQYF. This chain links TRBV20-1 with TRBJ2-7; 12 nucleotides match TRBD2. The V segment lost 5 bases and the J segment 7 bases; nucleotides outside the gene matches: 9. Germline CDR1 and CDR2: DFQATT and SNEGSKA (reference sequence). The CDR3 totals 14 residues.